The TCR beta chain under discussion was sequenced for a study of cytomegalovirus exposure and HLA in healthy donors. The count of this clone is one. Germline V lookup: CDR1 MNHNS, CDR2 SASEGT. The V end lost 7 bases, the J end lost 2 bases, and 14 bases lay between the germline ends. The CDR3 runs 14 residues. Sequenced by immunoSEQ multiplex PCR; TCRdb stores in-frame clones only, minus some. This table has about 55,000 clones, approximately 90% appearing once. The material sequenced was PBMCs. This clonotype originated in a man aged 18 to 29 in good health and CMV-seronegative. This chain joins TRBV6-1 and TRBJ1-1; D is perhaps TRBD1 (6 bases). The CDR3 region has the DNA TGTGCCAGCATTCTCGGGACATCCAACACTGAAGCTTTCTTT. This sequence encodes CASILGTSNTEAFF.